The entry that follows covers one T cell receptor beta chain sequence. Its antigen is still unknown. All patients relapsed after autologous stem cell transplantation, and brentuximab vedotin exposure varied. The sample belongs to a study of PD-1 blockade in classical Hodgkin lymphoma. Notes on the study in general: A significant rise in TCR diversity by C4D1 was seen for CD4+ but not CD8+ cells. Exclusion covered patients beginning nivolumab under 1 year post-ASCT.

Profiling relied on immunoSEQ multiplex PCR, and the TCRdb table lists in-frame clones only, not all of them. In the table there are 30,000 to 40,000 clones, roughly four fifths of which are singletons. The source is a human donor with classical Hodgkin lymphoma. This specimen consisted of peripheral blood mononuclear cells (PBMCs), obtained at baseline.

The chain's CDR3 is CASSYGNYGYTF. Here the CDR3 DNA reads TGTGCCAGCAGTTACGGGAATTATGGCTACACCTTC. The rearrangement links TRBV6-5 to TRBJ1-2, with D hard to call. This CDR3 is 12 amino acids long. Trimming left V 2 bases short and J 5 bases short, with 6 bases between. Germline-derived CDR1 and CDR2 are MNHEY and SVGAGI.